This TCR beta chain comes out of a study of beta chain features in type 1 diabetes. TCRB transcripts that were expressed got sequenced, as all of the isolated RNA had been reverse transcribed. Repertoires were generated with immunoSEQ multiplex PCR, while TCRdb's copy carries only in-frame clones and drops some. The table records around 260,000 clones, around 21% of them present only once. With 4 bases clipped from V and 7 bases from J, the junction kept 7 bases outside the gene matches. The CDR3 totals 14 residues. The germline V gene has CDR1 LGHNA and CDR2 YSLEER. This clone has a handful of counts. Its antigen remains unknown. Every donor provided one heparinised blood draw, which averaged around 120 mL. Study observations and caveats: Insertions were fewer and deletions more numerous at VDJ junctions in type 1 diabetes patients. All four CD4+ subsets from Type 1 diabetes patients carried moderately but significantly shorter TCRB CDR3s. PCR may have favored shorter templates equally in patients and controls.

Specimen: naive CD4+ T cells from blood. V usage is TRBV4-3 and J usage is TRBJ2-1, with 7 bases that match TRBD1. The source of this sequence is a woman aged 35 to 49 with type 1 diabetes. The CDR3, as DNA: TGCGCCAGCAGCCCGAGACAGGGAGAAAATGAGCAGTTCTTC. Translation: CASSPRQGENEQFF.